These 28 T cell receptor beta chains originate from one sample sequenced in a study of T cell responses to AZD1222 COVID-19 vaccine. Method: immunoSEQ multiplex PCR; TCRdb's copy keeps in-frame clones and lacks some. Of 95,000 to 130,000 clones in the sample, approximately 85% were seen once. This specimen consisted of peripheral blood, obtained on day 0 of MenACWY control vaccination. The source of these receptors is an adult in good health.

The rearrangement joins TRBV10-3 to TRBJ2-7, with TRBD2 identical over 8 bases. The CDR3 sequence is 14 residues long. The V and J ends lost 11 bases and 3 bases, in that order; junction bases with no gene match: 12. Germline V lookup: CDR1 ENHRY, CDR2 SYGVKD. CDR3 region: CAASPGGALYEQYF. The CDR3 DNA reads TGTGCCGCAAGTCCCGGGGGGGCCCTCTACGAGCAGTACTTC.

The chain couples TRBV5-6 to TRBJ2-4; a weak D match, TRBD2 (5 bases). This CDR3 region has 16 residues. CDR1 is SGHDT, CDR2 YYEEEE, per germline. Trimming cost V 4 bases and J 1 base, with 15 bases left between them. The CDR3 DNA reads TGTGCCAGCAGCGTCGGAGGACCCCTGGCCAAAAACATTCAGTACTTC. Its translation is CASSVGGPLAKNIQYF. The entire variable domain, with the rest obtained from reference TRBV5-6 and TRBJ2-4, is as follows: DAGVTQSPTHLIKTRGQQVTLRCSPKSGHDTVSWYQQALGQGPQFIFQYYEEEERQRGNFPDRFSGHQFPNYSSELNVNALLLGDSALYLCASSVGGPLAKNIQYFGAGTRLSVL.

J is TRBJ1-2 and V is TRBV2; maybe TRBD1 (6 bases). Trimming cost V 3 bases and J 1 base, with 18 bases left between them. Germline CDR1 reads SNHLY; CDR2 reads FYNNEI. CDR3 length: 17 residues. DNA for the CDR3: TGTGCCAGCAGTGAGGACAGCAGGGGACGGCTTAACTATGGCTACACCTTC. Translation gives CASSEDSRGRLNYGYTF.

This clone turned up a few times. The CDR3, as DNA: TGTGCCAGTAGTATCCTCCAGGGGAACACTGAAGCTTTCTTT. This codes for CASSILQGNTEAFF. This chain connects TRBV19 to TRBJ1-1; possible D gene TRBD1, 5 bases. V lost 3 bases and J lost 1, with 9 bases in between. This CDR3 region has 14 residues. From germline, CDR1 is LNHDA and CDR2 SQIVND (reference sequence).

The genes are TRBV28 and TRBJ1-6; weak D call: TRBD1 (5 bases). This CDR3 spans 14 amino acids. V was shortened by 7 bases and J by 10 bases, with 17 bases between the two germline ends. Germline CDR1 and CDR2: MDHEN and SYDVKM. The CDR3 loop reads CASKLGEPWSPLHF. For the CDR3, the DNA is TGTGCCAGCAAACTGGGGGAGCCTTGGTCACCCCTCCACTTT.

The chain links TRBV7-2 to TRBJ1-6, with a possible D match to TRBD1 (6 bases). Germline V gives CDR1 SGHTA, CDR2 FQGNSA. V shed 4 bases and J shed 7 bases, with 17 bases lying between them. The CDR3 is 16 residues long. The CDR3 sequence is CASSSGTGRGNSPLHF. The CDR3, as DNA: TGTGCCAGCAGCTCGGGAACAGGGAGGGGCAATTCACCCCTCCACTTT.

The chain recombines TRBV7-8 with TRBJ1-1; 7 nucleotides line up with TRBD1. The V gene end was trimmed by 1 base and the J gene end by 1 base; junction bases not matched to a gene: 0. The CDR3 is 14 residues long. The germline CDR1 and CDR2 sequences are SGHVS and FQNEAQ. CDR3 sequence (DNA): TGTGCCAGCAGCTTAGGGACAGGGAACACTGAAGCTTTCTTT. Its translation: CASSLGTGNTEAFF.

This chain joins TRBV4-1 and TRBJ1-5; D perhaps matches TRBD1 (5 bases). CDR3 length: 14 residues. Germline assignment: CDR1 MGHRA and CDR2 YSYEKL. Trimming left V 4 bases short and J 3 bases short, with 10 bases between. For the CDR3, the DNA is TGCGCCAGCAGCCGACAGACAGTCAATCAGCCCCAGCATTTT. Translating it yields CASSRQTVNQPQHF.

This CDR3 reads CASGQGGNQPQHF. The CDR3 DNA follows: TGTGCCAGCGGACAGGGGGGCAATCAGCCCCAGCATTTT. This sequence joins TRBV19 and TRBJ1-5; TRBD1 agrees at 10 bases. With V trimmed by 9 bases and J by 2 bases, 1 base remained unmatched. This CDR3 spans 13 amino acids. From germline, CDR1 is LNHDA and CDR2 SQIVND (reference sequence).

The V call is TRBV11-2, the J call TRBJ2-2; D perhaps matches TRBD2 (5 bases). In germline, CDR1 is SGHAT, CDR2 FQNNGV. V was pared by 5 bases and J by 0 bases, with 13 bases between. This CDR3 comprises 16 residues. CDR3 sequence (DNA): TGTGCCAGCAGCCCAGGACTGAGCGCGAACACCGGGGAGCTGTTTTTT. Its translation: CASSPGLSANTGELFF.

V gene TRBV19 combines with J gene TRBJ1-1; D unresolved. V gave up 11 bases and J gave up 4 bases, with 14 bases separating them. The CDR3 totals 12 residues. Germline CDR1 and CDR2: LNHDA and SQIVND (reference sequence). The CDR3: CASQAWSTEAFF. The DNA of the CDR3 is TGTGCCTCTCAGGCATGGAGCACTGAAGCTTTCTTT.

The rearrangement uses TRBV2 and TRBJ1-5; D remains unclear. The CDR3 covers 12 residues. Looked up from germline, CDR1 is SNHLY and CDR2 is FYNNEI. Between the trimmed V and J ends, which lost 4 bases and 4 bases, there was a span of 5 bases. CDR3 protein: CASSVTNQPQHF. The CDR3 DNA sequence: TGTGCCAGCAGTGTGACTAATCAGCCCCAGCATTTT.

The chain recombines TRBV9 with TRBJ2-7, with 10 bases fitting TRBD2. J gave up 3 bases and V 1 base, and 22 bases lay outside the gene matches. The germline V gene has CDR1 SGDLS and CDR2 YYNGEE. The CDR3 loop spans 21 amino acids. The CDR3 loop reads CASSVLPEANFLAGVFYEQYF. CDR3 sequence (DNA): TGTGCCAGCAGCGTACTGCCCGAAGCCAACTTTCTAGCGGGGGTTTTCTACGAGCAGTACTTC.

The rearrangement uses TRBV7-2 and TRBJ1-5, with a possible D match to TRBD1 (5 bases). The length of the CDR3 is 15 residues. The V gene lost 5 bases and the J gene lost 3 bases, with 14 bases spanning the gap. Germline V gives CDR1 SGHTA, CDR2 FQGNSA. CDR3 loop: CASSPHGGNNQPQHF. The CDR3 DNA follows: TGTGCCAGCAGCCCTCATGGGGGGAACAATCAGCCCCAGCATTTT.

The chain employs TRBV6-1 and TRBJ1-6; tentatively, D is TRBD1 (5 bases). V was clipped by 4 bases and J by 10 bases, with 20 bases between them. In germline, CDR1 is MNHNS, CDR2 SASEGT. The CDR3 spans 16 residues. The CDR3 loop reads CASSGPSGNLRSPLHF. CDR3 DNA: TGTGCCAGCAGTGGCCCTTCAGGGAATCTACGATCACCCCTCCACTTT.

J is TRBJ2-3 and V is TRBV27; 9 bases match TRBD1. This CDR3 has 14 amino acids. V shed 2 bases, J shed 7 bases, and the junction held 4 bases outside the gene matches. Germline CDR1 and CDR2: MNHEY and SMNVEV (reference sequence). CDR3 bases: TGTGCCAGCAGTTTAAACAGGGGGCAAAATACGCAGTATTTT. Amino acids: CASSLNRGQNTQYF.

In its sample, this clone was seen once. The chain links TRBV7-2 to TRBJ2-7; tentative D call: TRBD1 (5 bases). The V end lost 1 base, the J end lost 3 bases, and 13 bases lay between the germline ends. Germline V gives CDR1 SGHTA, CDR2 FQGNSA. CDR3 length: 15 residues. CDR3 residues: CASSLDQGTGYEQYF. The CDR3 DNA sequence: TGTGCCAGCAGCTTAGACCAGGGAACAGGCTACGAGCAGTACTTC.

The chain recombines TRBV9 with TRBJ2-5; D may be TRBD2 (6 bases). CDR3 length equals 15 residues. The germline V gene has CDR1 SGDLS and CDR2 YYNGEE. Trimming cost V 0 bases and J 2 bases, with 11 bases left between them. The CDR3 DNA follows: TGTGCCAGCAGCGTAGGGGTAGCGGAACAAGAGACCCAGTACTTC. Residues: CASSVGVAEQETQYF.

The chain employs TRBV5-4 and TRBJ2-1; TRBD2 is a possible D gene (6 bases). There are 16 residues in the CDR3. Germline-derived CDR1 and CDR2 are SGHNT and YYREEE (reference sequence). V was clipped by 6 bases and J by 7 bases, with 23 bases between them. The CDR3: CASNPTGTPRGNEQFF. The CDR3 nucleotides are TGTGCCAGCAATCCAACCGGGACCCCCCGGGGGAATGAGCAGTTCTTC.

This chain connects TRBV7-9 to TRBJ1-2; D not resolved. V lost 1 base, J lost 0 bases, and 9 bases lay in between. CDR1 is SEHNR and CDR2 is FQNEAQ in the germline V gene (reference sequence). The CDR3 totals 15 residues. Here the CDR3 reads CASSLVARANYGYTF. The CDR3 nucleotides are TGTGCCAGCAGCTTAGTGGCCCGGGCTAACTATGGCTACACCTTC.

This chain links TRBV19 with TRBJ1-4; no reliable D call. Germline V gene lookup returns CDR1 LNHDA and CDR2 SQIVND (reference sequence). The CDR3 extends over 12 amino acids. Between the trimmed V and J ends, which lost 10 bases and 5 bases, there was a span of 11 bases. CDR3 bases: TGTGCCACCCACGCCCGAAATGAAAAACTGTTTTTT. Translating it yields CATHARNEKLFF.

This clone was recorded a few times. The CDR3 sequence: CASSPTAWYGYGYTF. Here the CDR3 DNA reads TGTGCCAGCTCCCCCACCGCCTGGTACGGCTATGGCTACACCTTC. The genes are TRBV6-4 and TRBJ1-2; D is ambiguous. Looked up from germline, CDR1 is MRHNA and CDR2 is SNTAGT. The CDR3 is 15 residues long. V was trimmed by 8 bases and J by 4 bases, leaving 20 bases between them.

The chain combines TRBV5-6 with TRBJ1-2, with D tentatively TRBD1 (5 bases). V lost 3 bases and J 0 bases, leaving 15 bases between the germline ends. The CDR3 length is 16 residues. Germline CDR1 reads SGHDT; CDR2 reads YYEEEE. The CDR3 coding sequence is TGTGCCAGCAGCTCCTTCTACCCGACAGCTAACTATGGCTACACCTTC. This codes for CASSSFYPTANYGYTF.

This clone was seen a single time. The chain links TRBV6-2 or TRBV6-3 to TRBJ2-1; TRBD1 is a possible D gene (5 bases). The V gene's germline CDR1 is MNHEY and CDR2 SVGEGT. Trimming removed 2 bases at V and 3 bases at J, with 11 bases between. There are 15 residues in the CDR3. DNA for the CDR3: TGTGCCAGCAGTTACAGGCCACAGGACTACAATGAGCAGTTCTTC. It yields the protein CASSYRPQDYNEQFF.

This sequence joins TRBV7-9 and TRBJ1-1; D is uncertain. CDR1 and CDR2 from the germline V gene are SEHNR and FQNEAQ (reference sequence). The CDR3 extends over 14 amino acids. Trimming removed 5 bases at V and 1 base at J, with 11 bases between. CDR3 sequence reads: CASSPRTANTEAFF. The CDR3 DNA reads TGTGCCAGCAGCCCCCGGACGGCGAACACTGAAGCTTTCTTT.

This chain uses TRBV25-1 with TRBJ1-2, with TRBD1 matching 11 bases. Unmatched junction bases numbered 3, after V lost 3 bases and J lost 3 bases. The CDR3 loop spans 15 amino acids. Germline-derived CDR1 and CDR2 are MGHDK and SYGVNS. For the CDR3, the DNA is TGTGCCAGCAGTGACTGGACAGGGGGCGACTATGGCTACACCTTC. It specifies CASSDWTGGDYGYTF.

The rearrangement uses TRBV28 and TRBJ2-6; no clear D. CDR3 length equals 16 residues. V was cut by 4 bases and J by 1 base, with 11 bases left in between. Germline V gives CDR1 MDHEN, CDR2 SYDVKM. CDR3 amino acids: CASSSWTPSGANVLTF. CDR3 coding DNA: TGTGCCAGCAGTTCCTGGACCCCTTCTGGGGCCAACGTCCTGACTTTC.

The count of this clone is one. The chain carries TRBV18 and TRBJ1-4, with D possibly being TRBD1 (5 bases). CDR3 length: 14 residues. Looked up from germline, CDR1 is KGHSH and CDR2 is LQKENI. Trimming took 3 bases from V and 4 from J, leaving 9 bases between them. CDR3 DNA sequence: TGTGCCAGCTCACCCCAGGGAGTTAATGAAAAACTGTTTTTT. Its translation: CASSPQGVNEKLFF.